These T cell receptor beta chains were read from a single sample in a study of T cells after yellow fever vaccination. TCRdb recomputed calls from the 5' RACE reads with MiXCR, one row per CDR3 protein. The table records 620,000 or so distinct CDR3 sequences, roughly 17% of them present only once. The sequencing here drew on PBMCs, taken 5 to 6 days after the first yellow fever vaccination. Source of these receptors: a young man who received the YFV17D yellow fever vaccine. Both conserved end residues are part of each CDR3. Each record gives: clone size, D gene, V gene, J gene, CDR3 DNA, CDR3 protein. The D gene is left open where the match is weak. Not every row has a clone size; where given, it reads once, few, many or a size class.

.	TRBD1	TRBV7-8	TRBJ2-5	TGTGCCAGCAGCTTGACCCTGGACAGGGGAGCATGGGAGACCCAGTACTTC	CASSLTLDRGAWETQYF
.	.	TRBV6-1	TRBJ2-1	TGTGCCAGCAGCTCCGCGGTTCGGGGCGGGGCATCCAATGAGCAGTTCTTC	CASSSAVRGGASNEQFF
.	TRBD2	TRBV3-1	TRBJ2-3	TGTGCCAGCAGCCAAATGCGGGAGCCTTTCACAGATACGCAGTATTTT	CASSQMREPFTDTQYF
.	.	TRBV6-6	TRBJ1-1	TGTGCCAGCGGTTTTGAAGCTTTCTTT	CASGFEAFF
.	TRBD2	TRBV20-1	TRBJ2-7	TGCAGTGCTAGAAATGCTCTAGCGGGGGGTCCGTTAGAGCAGTACTTC	CSARNALAGGPLEQYF
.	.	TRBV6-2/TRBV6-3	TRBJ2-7	TGTGCCAGCAGATCCGGGGCCTCCTACGAGCAGTACTTC	CASRSGASYEQYF
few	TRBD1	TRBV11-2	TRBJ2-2	TGTGCCAGCAGCGCTCCGGGTGCGACAGGGAGGAACACCGGGGAGCTGTTTTTT	CASSAPGATGRNTGELFF
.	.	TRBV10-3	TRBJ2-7	TGTGCCATCACCGCAGGTTGGGCATCCTACGAGCAGTACTTC	CAITAGWASYEQYF
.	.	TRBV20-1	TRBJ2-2	TGCAGTGCTTACGGACGGAGCGCCGGGGAGCTGTTTTTT	CSAYGRSAGELFF
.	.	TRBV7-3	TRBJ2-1	TGTGCCAGCAGCGCTGGGGACAATGAGCAGTTCTTC	CASSAGDNEQFF
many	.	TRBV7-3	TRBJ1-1	TGTGCCAGCAGCGCCGGGACACCCACTGAAGCTTTCTTT	CASSAGTPTEAFF
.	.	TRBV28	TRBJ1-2	TGTGCCAGCAGTTTAAAAGGACCCTGGGGCTACACCTTC	CASSLKGPWGYTF
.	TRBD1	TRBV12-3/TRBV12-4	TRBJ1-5	TGTGCCAGCAGTTCCGGGACAGGGGATTATCAGCCCCAGCATTTT	CASSSGTGDYQPQHF
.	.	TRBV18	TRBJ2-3	TGTGCCAGCTCACCACCTCGGGGGCGGAGCACAGATACGCAGTATTTT	CASSPPRGRSTDTQYF
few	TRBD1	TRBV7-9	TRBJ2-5	TGTGCCAGCAGCTCGACAGGGGCGGAGGAGACCCAGTACTTC	CASSSTGAEETQYF
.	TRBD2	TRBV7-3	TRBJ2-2	TGTGCCAGCAGCTTAGCGGGGGGGTCGAACACCGGGGAGCTGTTTTTT	CASSLAGGSNTGELFF
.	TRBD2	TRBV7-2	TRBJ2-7	TGTGCCAGCGCGATAGCGGGGGGTACCTACGAGCAGTACTTC	CASAIAGGTYEQYF
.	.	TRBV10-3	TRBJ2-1	TGTGCCATCATGAACGACCAATACAATGAGCAGTTCTTC	CAIMNDQYNEQFF
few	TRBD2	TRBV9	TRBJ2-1	TGTGCCAGCAGCGGACTAGCGGGGGCCCGGAATGAGCAGTTCTTC	CASSGLAGARNEQFF
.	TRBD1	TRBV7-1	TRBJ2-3	TGTGCCAGCAGCTCATCCGGGACAGGACACACAGATACGCAGTATTTT	CASSSSGTGHTDTQYF
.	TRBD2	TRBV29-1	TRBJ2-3	TGCAGCCTGGCGGGGCGGGGGGACACAGATACGCAGTATTTT	CSLAGRGDTDTQYF
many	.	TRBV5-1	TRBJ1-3	TGCGCCAGCAGCTTGAATGGGGATCGCAGCTCTGGAAACACCATATATTTT	CASSLNGDRSSGNTIYF
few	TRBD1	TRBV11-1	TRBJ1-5	TGTGCCAGCAGCTCCTCCGGGACAGGGGGCCTACTAAATCAGCCCCAGCATTTT	CASSSSGTGGLLNQPQHF